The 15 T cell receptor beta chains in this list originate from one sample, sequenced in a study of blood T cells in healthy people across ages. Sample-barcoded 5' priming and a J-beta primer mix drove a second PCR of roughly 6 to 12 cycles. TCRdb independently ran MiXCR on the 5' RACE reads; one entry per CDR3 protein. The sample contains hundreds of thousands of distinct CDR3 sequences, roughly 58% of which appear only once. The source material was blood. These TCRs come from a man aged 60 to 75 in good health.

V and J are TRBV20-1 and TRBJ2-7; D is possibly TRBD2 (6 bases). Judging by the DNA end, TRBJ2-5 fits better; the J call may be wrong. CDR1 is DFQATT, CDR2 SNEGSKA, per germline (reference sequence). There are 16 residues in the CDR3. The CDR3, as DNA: TGCAGTGCCAGACTCCCTGGGGTAGCAGGAGGGGAGACCCAGTACTTC. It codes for CSARLPGVAGGETQYF.

In DNA, the CDR3 is TGCGCCAGCAGCGAGCCCGGGGGTGGCTACACCTTC. Translation: CASSEPGGGYTF. The chain uses TRBV5-1 and TRBJ1-2; weak D call: TRBD1 (5 bases). Trimming pared 4 bases from V and 7 bases from J, leaving 11 bases between. The CDR3 extends over 12 amino acids. CDR1 is SGHRS, CDR2 YFSETQ, per germline.

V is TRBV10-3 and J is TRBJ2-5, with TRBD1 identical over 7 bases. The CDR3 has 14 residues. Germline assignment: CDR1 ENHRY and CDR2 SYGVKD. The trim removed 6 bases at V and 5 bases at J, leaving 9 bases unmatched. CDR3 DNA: TGTGCCATCAGAAACGACAGGGACGGGGAGACCCAGTACTTC. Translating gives CAIRNDRDGETQYF.

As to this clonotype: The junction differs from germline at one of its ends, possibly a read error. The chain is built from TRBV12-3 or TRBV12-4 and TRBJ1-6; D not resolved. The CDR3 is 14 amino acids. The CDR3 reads CASSVARGVSPLHF. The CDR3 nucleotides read TGTGCCAGCAGTGTAGCGCGTGGTGTCTCACCCCTCCACTTT.

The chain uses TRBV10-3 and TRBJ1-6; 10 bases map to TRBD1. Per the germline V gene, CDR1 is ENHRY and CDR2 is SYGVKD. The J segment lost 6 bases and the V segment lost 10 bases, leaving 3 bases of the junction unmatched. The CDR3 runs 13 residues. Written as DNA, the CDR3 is TGTGCCACTGGGACAGGGGTTAATTCACCCCTCCACTTT. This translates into CATGTGVNSPLHF.

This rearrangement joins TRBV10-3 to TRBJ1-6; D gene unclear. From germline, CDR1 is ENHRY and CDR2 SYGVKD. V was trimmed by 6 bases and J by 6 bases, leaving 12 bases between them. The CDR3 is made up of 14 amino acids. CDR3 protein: CAIRDDGFNSPLHF. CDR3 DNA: TGTGCCATCAGGGATGACGGGTTTAATTCACCCCTCCACTTT.

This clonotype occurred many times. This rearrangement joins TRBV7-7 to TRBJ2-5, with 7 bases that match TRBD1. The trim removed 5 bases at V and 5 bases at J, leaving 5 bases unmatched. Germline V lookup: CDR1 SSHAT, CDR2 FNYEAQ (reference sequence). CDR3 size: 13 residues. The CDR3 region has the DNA TGTGCCAGCAGCAGAGACAGGGATGAGACCCAGTACTTC. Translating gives CASSRDRDETQYF.

The DNA for the CDR3 is TGTGCCAGCAGTGGAACTAGCGGGGGTCCAATAGATACGCAGTATTTT. Translated, it gives CASSGTSGGPIDTQYF. J is TRBJ2-3 and V is TRBV2, with 11 bases aligning to TRBD2. Germline values: CDR1 SNHLY, CDR2 FYNNEI. The CDR3 extends over 16 amino acids. The ends lost 4 bases at V and 5 bases at J; junction bases unmatched: 8.

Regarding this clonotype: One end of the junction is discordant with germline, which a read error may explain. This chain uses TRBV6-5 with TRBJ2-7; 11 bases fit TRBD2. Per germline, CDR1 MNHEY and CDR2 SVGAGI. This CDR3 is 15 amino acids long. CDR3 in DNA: TGTGCCAGCAGTAACTCGGGACTAGCGGCCTACGAGCAGTACTTC. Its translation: CASSNSGLAAYEQYF.

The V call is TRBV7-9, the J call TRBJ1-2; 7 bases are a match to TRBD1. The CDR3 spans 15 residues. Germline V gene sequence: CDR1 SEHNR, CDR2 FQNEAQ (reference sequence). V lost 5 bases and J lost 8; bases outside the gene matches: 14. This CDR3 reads CASSIPATGLEGYTF. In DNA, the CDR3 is TGTGCCAGCAGCATACCTGCGACAGGGCTGGAGGGCTACACCTTC.

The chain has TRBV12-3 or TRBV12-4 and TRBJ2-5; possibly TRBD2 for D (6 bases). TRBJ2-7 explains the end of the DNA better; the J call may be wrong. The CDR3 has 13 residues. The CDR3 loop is CASSSPGGHEQYF. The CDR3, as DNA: TGTGCCAGCAGCTCCCCCGGGGGTCACGAGCAGTACTTC.

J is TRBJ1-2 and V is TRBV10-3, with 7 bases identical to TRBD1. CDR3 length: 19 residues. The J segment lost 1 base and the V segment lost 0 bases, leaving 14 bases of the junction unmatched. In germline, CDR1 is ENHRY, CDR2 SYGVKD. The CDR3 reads CAISESEGARRGRNYGYTF. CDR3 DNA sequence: TGTGCCATCAGTGAGTCGGAGGGAGCGCGGAGGGGGCGTAACTATGGCTACACCTTC.

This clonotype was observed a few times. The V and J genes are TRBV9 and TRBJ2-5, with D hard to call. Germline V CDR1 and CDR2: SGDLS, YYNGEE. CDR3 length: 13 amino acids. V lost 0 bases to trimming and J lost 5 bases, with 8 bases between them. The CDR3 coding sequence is TGTGCCAGCAGCGTAGTGGGTGGCGAGACCCAGTACTTC. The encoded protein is CASSVVGGETQYF.

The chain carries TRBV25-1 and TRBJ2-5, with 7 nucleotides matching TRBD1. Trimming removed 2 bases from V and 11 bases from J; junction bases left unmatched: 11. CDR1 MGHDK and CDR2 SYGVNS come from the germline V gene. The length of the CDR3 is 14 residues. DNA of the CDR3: TGTGCCAGCAGTGAAAGGGGACAGAAGGATGAGCAGTACTTC. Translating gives CASSERGQKDEQYF.

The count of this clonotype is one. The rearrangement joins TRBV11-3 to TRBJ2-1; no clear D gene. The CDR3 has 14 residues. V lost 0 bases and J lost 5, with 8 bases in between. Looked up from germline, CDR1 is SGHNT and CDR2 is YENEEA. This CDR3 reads CASSLDGPHNEQFF. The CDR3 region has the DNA TGTGCCAGCAGCTTAGATGGTCCCCACAATGAGCAGTTCTTC. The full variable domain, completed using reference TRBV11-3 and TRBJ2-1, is EAGVVQSPRYKIIEKKQPVAFWCNPISGHNTLYWYLQNLGQGPELLIRYENEEAVDDSQLPKDRFSAERLKGVDSTLKIQPAELGDSAVYLCASSLDGPHNEQFFGPGTRLTVL.